This note documents a single TCR beta chain sequence. Its target is unknown. This sample is drawn from a study of cytomegalovirus exposure and HLA in healthy donors. The table came from immunoSEQ multiplex PCR; TCRdb's copy has only in-frame clones and leaves some out. Of about 170,000 clones in the sample, approximately 87% were seen once. Overall study results and limits: Overall, roughly 160 TCR beta chains were annotated as cytomegalovirus-associated. Published work reported that the classifier diagnosed cytomegalovirus status with high specificity and sensitivity.

The CDR3 has 19 residues. Germline V gives CDR1 SGHAT, CDR2 FQNNGV. V shed 3 bases and J shed 1 base, with 24 bases lying between them. The donors were part of the roughly 120-subject validation cohort, which stood apart from the approximately 640-subject first cohort. Sequenced material: PBMCs. The TCR sequence derives from a woman in her twenties or thirties in good health and CMV-seronegative. The chain combines TRBV11-2 with TRBJ1-1; D not resolved. CDR3 sequence reads: CASSFGDGRPKKRNTEAFF. The CDR3 DNA sequence: TGTGCCAGCAGCTTCGGGGATGGGAGACCCAAAAAGAGGAACACTGAAGCTTTCTTT.